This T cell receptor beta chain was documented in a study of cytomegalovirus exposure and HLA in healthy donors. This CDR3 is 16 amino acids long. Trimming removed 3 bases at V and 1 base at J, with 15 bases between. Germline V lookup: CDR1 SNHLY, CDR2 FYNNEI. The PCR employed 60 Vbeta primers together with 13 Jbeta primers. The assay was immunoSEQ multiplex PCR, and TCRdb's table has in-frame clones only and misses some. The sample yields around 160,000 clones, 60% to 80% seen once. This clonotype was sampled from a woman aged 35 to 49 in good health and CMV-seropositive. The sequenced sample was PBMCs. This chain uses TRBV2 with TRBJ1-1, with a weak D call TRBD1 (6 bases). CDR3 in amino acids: CASSDSTGLRNTEAFF. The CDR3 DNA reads TGTGCCAGCAGTGATTCGACAGGCCTTAGGAACACTGAAGCTTTCTTT.